The 8 T cell receptor beta chains below were found in one sample sequenced in a study of breast tumors, draining lymph nodes, adjacent tissues. TCRdb reprocessed the multiplex PCR reads with MiXCR, giving one entry per CDR3 protein. The table records nearly 110,000 distinct CDR3 sequences, 30% of them present only once. Axillary draining lymph nodes of breast cancer patients supplied the node samples. Source material: axillary lymph node tissue. The receptors shown here come from a female donor with breast cancer. Some clones in this sample may be carry-over from other donors' samples.

This clonotype has at least ten counts. This chain links TRBV5-1 with TRBJ1-4; 8 nucleotides line up with TRBD1. The germline CDR1 and CDR2 sequences are SGHRS and YFSETQ. The junction had 9 bases not matched to a gene; V was cut back by 3 bases and J by 8 bases. The CDR3 runs to 15 residues. The CDR3 DNA follows: TGCGCCAGCAGCTCAAGACAGGGGCAGGGAGAAAAACTGTTTTTT. Translation gives CASSSRQGQGEKLFF.

Comment on this clonotype: Since a much larger clone is just one base distant, this may be a read error. The rearrangement joins TRBV9 to TRBJ1-4; tentative D call: TRBD1 (6 bases). Germline-derived CDR1 and CDR2 are SGDLS and YYNGEE. The ends were cut back, 4 bases at V and 10 bases at J, with 20 bases in the middle. The CDR3 covers 15 residues. For the CDR3, the DNA is TGTGCCAGCAGCCCCAGGGGAGGATTCGGTGGAAAACTGTTTTTT. Its protein is CASSPRGGFGGKLFF.

With respect to this clonotype: Without the conserved terminal phenylalanine or tryptophan, this CDR3 likely stems from a read error. V and J are TRBV6-5 and TRBJ2-3; 10 positions agree with TRBD2. Germline V gives CDR1 MNHEY, CDR2 SVGAGI. The V segment lost 5 bases and the J segment 1 base; nucleotides outside the gene matches: 6. This CDR3 has 16 residues. The CDR3 DNA sequence: TGTGCCAGCAGTCCCTCCGGGACTAGCGGCACAGATACGCAGTATCTT. As protein: CASSPSGTSGTDTQYL.

To note about this clonotype: A junction end diverges from the germline sequence, so it may reflect a read error. The V call is TRBV5-1, the J call TRBJ2-2; 8 nucleotides agree with TRBD2. The CDR3 is 12 amino acids. The germline gives CDR1 SGHRS, CDR2 YFSETQ. CDR3 region: CASSGGTGELFF. CDR3 nucleotides: TGTGCCAGCAGCGGGGGAACCGGGGAGCTCTTTTTC. The full variable domain, completed using reference TRBV5-1 and TRBJ2-2, is KAGVTQTPRYLIKTRGQQVTLSCSPISGHRSVSWYQQTPGQGLQFLFEYFSETQRNKGNFPGRFSGRQFSNSRSEMNVSTLELGDSALYLCASSGGTGELFFGEGSRLTVL.

This clonotype appeared many times. The gene calls are TRBV12-3 or TRBV12-4 and TRBJ2-1; D may be TRBD1 (6 bases). V lost 3 bases, J lost 6 bases, and 15 bases lay in between. This CDR3 region has 15 residues. The CDR3 protein is CASSFRQGWFNEQFF. CDR3 DNA: TGTGCCAGCAGTTTTAGGCAGGGGTGGTTCAATGAGCAGTTCTTC.

This clonotype was detected a few times. The chain uses TRBV7-9 and TRBJ1-1; tentatively, D is TRBD1 (6 bases). The CDR3 contains 18 residues. In germline, CDR1 is SEHNR, CDR2 FQNEAQ (reference sequence). The V gene lost 3 bases and the J gene lost 0 bases, with 20 bases spanning the gap. The CDR3 nucleotides read TGTGCCAGCAGCTTGATCCGGGACATCTTATACATGAACACTGAAGCTTTCTTT. Translated, it gives CASSLIRDILYMNTEAFF.

This clonotype occurred many times. V is TRBV20-1 and J is TRBJ2-3; 10 nucleotides agree with TRBD2. CDR1 DFQATT and CDR2 SNEGSKA come from the germline V gene (reference sequence). V dropped 0 bases and J dropped 4; count of bases not matched to a gene: 7. The CDR3 has 16 residues. CDR3: CSARDHQRGGADTQYF. The CDR3 DNA is TGCAGTGCTAGAGATCACCAGCGGGGGGGGGCAGATACGCAGTATTTT.

In its sample, this clonotype was seen many times. At one of its ends the junction is not consistent with the germline gene, which may arise from a read error. The chain has TRBV6-5 and TRBJ1-6; possible D gene TRBD1, 5 bases. Germline assignment: CDR1 MNHEY and CDR2 SVGAGI. This CDR3 region has 18 residues. This CDR3 reads CASSHSGGDLSYNSPLHF. CDR3 DNA sequence: TGTGCCAGCAGTCACTCGGGGGGGGATCTCTCCTATAATTCACCCCTCCACTTT.